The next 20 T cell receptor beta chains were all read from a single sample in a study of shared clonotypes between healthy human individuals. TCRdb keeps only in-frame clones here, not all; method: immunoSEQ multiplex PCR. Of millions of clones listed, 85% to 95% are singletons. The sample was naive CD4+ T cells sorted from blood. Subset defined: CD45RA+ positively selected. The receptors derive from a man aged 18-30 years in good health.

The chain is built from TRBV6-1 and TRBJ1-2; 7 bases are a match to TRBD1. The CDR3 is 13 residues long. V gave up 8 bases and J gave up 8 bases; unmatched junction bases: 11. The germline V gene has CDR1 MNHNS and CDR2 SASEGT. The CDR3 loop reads CASHKEGAGGYTF. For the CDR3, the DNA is TGTGCCAGCCACAAAGAGGGGGCTGGAGGCTACACCTTC.

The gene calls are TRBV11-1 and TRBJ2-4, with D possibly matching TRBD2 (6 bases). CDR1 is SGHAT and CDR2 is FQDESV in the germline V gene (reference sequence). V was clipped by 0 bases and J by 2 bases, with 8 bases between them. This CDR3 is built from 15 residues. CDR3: CASSLAGGPKNIQYF. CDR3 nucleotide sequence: TGTGCCAGCAGCTTAGCCGGGGGACCCAAAAACATTCAGTACTTC.

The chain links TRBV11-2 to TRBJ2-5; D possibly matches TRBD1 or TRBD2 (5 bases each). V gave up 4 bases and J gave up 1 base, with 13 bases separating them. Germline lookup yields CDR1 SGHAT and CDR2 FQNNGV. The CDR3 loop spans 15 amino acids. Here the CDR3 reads CASSYVRGGQETQYF. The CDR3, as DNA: TGTGCCAGCAGCTACGTGAGGGGCGGCCAAGAGACCCAGTACTTC.

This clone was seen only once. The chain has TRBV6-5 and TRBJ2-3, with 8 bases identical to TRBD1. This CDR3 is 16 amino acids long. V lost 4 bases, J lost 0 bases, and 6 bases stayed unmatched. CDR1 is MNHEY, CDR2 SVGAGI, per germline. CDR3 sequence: CASSFRTGSSTDTQYF. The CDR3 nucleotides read TGTGCCAGCAGTTTCAGGACAGGGTCTAGCACAGATACGCAGTATTTT.

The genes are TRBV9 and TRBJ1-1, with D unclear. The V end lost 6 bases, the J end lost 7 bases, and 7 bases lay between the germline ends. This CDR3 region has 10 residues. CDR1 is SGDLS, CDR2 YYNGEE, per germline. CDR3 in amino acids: CASIGFEAFF. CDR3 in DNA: TGTGCCAGCATCGGGTTTGAAGCTTTCTTT. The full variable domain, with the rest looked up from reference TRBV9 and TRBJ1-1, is DSGVTQTPKHLITATGQRVTLRCSPRSGDLSVYWYQQSLDQGLQFLIQYYNGEERAKGNILERFSAQQFPDLHSELNLSSLELGDSALYFCASIGFEAFFGQGTRLTVV.

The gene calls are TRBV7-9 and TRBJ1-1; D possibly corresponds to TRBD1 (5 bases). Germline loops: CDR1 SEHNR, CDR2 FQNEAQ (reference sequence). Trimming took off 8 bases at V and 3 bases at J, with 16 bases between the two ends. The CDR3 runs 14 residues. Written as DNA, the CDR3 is TGTGCCAGCGACGTCGGGACCAGGGACACTGAAGCTTTCTTT. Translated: CASDVGTRDTEAFF. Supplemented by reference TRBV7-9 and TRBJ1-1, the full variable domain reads DTGVSQNPRHKITKRGQNVTFRCDPISEHNRLYWYRQTLGQGPEFLTYFQNEAQLEKSRLLSDRFSAERPKGSFSTLEIQRTEQGDSAMYLCASDVGTRDTEAFFGQGTRLTVV.

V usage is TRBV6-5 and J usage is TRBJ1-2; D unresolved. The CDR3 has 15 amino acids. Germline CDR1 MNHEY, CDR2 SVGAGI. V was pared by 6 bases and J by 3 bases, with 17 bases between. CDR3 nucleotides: TGTGCCAGCAGCTCTACGCAGGACGGACACTATGGCTACACCTTC. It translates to CASSSTQDGHYGYTF.

CDR3 in amino acids: CASSSITSGSSRDTQYF. CDR3 sequence (DNA): TGTGCCAGCAGCTCAATAACTAGCGGGAGCTCACGAGATACGCAGTATTTT. This chain joins TRBV7-9 and TRBJ2-3; TRBD2 agrees at 11 bases. This CDR3 region has 17 residues. The ends lost 4 bases at V and 5 bases at J; junction bases unmatched: 11. CDR1 and CDR2 from the germline V gene are SEHNR and FQNEAQ (reference sequence).

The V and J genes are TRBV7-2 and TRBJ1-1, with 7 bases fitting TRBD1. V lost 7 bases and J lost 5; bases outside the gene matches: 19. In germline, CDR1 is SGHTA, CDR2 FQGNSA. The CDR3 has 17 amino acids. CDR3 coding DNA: TGTGCCAGCACCCGGGGAGGGGGCGCGAGAAGAGGGACTGAAGCTTTCTTT. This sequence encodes CASTRGGGARRGTEAFF.

The CDR3 DNA reads as TGTGCCAGCTCACCAAAGGCAGGGGGGCCTTCTGGGGCCAACGTCCTGACTTTC. Its translation: CASSPKAGGPSGANVLTF. The chain joins TRBV18 to TRBJ2-6, with D possibly TRBD1 on 7 matching bases. V lost 2 bases and J lost 1, with 15 bases in between. The germline V gene encodes CDR1 KGHSH and CDR2 LQKENI. The CDR3 is 18 residues long. The variable domain in full, with the rest retrieved from reference TRBV18 and TRBJ2-6, is NAGVMQNPRHLVRRRGQEARLRCSPMKGHSHVYWYRQLPEEGLKFMVYLQKENIIDESGMPKERFSAEFPKEGPSILRIQQVVRGDSAAYFCASSPKAGGPSGANVLTFGAGSRLTVL.

CDR3 loop: CASSYGPSSSYEQYF. The CDR3 DNA sequence: TGTGCCAGCAGTTATGGACCTAGTTCATCCTACGAGCAGTACTTC. The gene calls are TRBV6-5 and TRBJ2-7; D remains unclear. Per the germline V gene, CDR1 is MNHEY and CDR2 is SVGAGI. Trimming took off 3 bases at V and 1 base at J, with 13 bases between the two ends. The CDR3 covers 15 residues.

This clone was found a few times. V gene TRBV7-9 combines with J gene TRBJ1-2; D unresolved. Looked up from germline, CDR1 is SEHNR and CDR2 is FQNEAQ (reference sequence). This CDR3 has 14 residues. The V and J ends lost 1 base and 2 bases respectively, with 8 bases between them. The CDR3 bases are TGTGCCAGCAGCTTAGAAGCCGTAAACTATGGCTACACCTTC. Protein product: CASSLEAVNYGYTF. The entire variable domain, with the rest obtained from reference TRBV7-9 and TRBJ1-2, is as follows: DTGVSQNPRHKITKRGQNVTFRCDPISEHNRLYWYRQTLGQGPEFLTYFQNEAQLEKSRLLSDRFSAERPKGSFSTLEIQRTEQGDSAMYLCASSLEAVNYGYTFGSGTRLTVV.

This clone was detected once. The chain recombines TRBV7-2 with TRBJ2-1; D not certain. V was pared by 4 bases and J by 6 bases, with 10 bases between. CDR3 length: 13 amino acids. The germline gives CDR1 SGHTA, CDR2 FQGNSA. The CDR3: CASSSHVPNEQFF. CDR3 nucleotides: TGTGCCAGCAGCTCCCACGTGCCCAATGAGCAGTTCTTC.

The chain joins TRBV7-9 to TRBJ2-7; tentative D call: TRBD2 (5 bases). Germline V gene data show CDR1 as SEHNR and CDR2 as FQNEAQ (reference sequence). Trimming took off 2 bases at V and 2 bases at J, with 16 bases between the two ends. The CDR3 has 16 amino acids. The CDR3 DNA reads TGTGCCAGCAGCTTACCCCGGGTAGGACTGGCCTACGAGCAGTACTTC. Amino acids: CASSLPRVGLAYEQYF.

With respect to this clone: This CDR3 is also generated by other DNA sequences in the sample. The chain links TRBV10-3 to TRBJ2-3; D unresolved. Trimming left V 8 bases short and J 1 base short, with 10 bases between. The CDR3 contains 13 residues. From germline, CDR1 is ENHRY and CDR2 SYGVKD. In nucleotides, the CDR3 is TGTGCCATCGCTCGGGCGGGCACAGATACGCAGTATTTT. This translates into CAIARAGTDTQYF.

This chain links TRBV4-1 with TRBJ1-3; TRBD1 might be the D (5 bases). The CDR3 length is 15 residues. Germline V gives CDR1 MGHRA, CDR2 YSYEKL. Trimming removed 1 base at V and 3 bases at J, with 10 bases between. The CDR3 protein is CASSQGGTHGNTIYF. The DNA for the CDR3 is TGCGCCAGCAGCCAAGGCGGGACGCATGGAAACACCATATATTTT.

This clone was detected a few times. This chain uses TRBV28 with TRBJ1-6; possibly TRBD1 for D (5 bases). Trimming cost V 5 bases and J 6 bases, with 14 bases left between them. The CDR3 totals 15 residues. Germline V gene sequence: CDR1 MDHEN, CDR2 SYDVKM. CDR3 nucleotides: TGTGCCAGCAGTGCCTCCAGGGTGGGTAATTCACCCCTCCACTTT. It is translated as CASSASRVGNSPLHF.

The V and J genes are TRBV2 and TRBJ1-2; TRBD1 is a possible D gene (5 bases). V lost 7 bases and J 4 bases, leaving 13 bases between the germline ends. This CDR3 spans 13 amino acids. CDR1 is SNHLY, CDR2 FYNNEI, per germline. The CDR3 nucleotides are TGTGCCAGCATCCTCGGGGGGTCCTATGGCTACACCTTC. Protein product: CASILGGSYGYTF.

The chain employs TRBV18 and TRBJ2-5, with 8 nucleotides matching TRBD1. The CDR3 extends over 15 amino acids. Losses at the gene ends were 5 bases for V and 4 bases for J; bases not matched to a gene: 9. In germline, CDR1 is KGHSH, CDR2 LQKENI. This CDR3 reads CASSRGTGRSETQYF. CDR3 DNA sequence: TGTGCCAGCTCAAGAGGGACAGGAAGGTCAGAGACCCAGTACTTC.

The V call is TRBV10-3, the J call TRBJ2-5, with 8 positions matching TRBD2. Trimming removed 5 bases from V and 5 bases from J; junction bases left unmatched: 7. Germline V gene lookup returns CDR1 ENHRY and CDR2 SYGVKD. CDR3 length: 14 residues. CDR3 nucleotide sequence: TGTGCCATCAGTAGGAGCGGGAGTGGTGAGACCCAGTACTTC. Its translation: CAISRSGSGETQYF.